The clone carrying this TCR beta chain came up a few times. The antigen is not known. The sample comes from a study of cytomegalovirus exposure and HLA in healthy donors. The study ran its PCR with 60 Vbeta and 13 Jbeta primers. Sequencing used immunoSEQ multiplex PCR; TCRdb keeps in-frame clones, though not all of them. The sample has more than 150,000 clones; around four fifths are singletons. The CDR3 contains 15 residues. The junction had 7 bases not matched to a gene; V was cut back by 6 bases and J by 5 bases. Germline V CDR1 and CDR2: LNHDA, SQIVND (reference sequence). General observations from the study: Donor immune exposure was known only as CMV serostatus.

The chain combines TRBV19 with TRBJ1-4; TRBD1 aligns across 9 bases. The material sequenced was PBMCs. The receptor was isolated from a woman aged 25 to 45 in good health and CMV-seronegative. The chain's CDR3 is CASSLPGTGNEKLFF. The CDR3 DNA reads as TGTGCCAGTAGCCTACCTGGGACAGGGAATGAAAAACTGTTTTTT.